Detailed here is one T cell receptor (beta chain). The data originate from a study of blood T cell repertoires in COVID-19. Study overall: PBMCs, B-cell-depleted T cells, or T cells provided the cDNA or gDNA that made up the material.

Per the original data handling: Quantification of nucleated cells was approximated via reference gene primer amplification. This table comes from immunoSEQ multiplex PCR, and its TCRdb copy is limited to in-frame clones, with some not included. The D gene and trimming were derived from the DNA, and the V and J assignments and clone size from that table. The table includes some 82,000 clones, around 91% detected once. J lost 5 bases, V lost 2 bases, and 3 bases had no gene match. Germline CDR1 is MNHEY and CDR2 is SMNVEV (reference sequence). The CDR3 consists of 15 residues. This sequence joins TRBV27 and TRBJ1-5; 10 nucleotides agree with TRBD1. Material for sequencing was peripheral blood. The receptor comes from a woman aged 50 to 60 in a cohort sampled during active COVID-19. The CDR3 bases are TGTGCCAGCAGTTTAGTGGGACAGGGGTATCAGCCCCAGCATTTT. It yields the protein CASSLVGQGYQPQHF.